Sequencing of this TCR beta chain was carried out in a study of blood T cells in healthy people across ages. Notes on this clonotype: Its antigen is unidentified.

Through a sample-barcoded 5' primer and a J-beta primer mix, a second PCR was run for about 7 to 12 cycles. Sequencing recovered at least 2.5 million CDR3-containing paired-end reads from each sample. A single record per CDR3 protein comes from TCRdb applying MiXCR to the 5' RACE reads. The table includes 650,000 to 1,000,000 distinct CDR3 sequences, 35% to 40% detected once. General study findings and limits: A strong correlation between TCR beta diversity and naive T cell percentage was seen. In older individuals, TCR beta diversity per million T cells was lower, falling roughly linearly with age.

Germline CDR1 is MDHEN and CDR2 is SYDVKM. Trimming removed 4 bases at V and 4 bases at J, with 14 bases between. The CDR3 has 15 amino acids. Isolating PBMCs gave at least 6.5 million of these cells per sample. This receptor was identified in a man between 18 and 35 years old in good health. The chain has TRBV28 and TRBJ1-3, with a weak D call TRBD1 (6 bases). Sample: blood. CDR3 region: CASSSRTALGNTIYF. The CDR3, as DNA: TGTGCCAGCAGTTCGCGGACAGCCCTGGGAAACACCATATATTTT. The full variable domain, with the rest looked up from reference TRBV28 and TRBJ1-3, is DVKVTQSSRYLVKRTGEKVFLECVQDMDHENMFWYRQDPGLGLRLIYFSYDVKMKEKGDIPEGYSVSREKKERFSLILESASTNQTSMYLCASSSRTALGNTIYFGEGSWLTVV.